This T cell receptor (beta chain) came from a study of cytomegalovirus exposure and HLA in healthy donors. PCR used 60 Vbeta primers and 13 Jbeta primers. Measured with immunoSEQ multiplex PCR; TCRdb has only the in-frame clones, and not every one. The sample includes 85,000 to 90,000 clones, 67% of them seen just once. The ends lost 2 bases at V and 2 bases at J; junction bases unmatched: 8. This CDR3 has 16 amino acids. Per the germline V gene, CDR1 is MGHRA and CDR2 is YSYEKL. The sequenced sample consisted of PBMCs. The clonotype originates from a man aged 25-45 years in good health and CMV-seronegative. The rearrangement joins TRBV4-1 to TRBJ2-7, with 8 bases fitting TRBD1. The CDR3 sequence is CASSQRGMTGAYEQYF. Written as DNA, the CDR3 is TGCGCCAGCAGCCAAAGGGGGATGACAGGGGCCTACGAGCAGTACTTC.